Listed here are 16 T cell receptor beta chains from one sample, sequenced in a study of identical twins. TCRdb itself ran the 5' RACE reads through MiXCR, one entry per CDR3 protein. Among roughly 1.6 million distinct CDR3 sequences listed, less than 35% were seen once. Input material: cord blood. These receptors originate from a newborn girl in good health.

The V and J genes are TRBV7-2 and TRBJ2-5, with D unresolved. CDR1 and CDR2 from the germline V gene are SGHTA and FQGNSA. V was trimmed by 5 bases and J by 1 base, leaving 8 bases between them. CDR3 length: 13 amino acids. CDR3 amino acids: CASSQKFQETQYF. CDR3 nucleotide sequence: TGTGCCAGCAGCCAAAAATTCCAAGAGACCCAGTACTTC.

In this sample, this clonotype turned up a few times. The CDR3 spells CASSHQTSQANYEQYF. The DNA for the CDR3 is TGTGCCAGCAGTCACCAGACTAGTCAAGCGAACTACGAGCAGTACTTC. The rearrangement links TRBV2 to TRBJ2-7; a weak D match, TRBD2 (6 bases). The CDR3 has 16 amino acids. Trimming cost V 5 bases and J 3 bases, with 20 bases left between them. Germline loops: CDR1 SNHLY, CDR2 FYNNEI.

The chain carries TRBV4-2 and TRBJ2-4; the D gene is possibly TRBD2 (7 bases). Trimming took 0 bases from V and 6 from J, leaving 15 bases between them. Germline lookup yields CDR1 LGHNA and CDR2 YNFKEQ. CDR3 length equals 16 residues. The CDR3 reads CASSQDPGGRGNIQYF. DNA of the CDR3: TGTGCCAGCAGCCAAGATCCGGGGGGCCGGGGAAACATTCAGTACTTC.

The V gene is TRBV14, the J gene TRBJ1-2; D uncertain. Per the germline V gene, CDR1 is SGHDN and CDR2 is FVKESK. The CDR3 is made up of 16 amino acids. Trimming cost V 0 bases and J 0 bases, with 11 bases left between them. The CDR3 protein is CASSQDYQRANYGYTF. In DNA form, the CDR3 reads TGTGCCAGCAGCCAAGATTACCAGAGAGCTAACTATGGCTACACCTTC.

This chain connects TRBV20-1 to TRBJ1-5; D is uncertain. The CDR3 is 13 amino acids. V was pared by 0 bases and J by 4 bases, with 7 bases between. Germline lookup yields CDR1 DFQATT and CDR2 SNEGSKA (reference sequence). The CDR3 region is CSARDYRNQPQHF. In nucleotides, the CDR3 is TGCAGTGCTAGAGATTATCGGAATCAGCCCCAGCATTTT.

This clonotype was counted a few times. V usage is TRBV27 and J usage is TRBJ2-7; 11 bases match TRBD2. J was trimmed by 3 bases and V by 1 base; bases with no gene match: 2. Germline V lookup: CDR1 MNHEY, CDR2 SMNVEV (reference sequence). The CDR3 consists of 15 residues. This CDR3 is CASSLYLAGGYEQYF. The DNA of the CDR3 is TGTGCCAGCAGTTTATATCTAGCGGGGGGCTACGAGCAGTACTTC.

This chain connects TRBV29-1 to TRBJ2-3; 8 nucleotides line up with TRBD2. V shed 6 bases and J 6 bases; nucleotides not matched to a gene: 5. This CDR3 spans 12 amino acids. Germline V CDR1 and CDR2: SQVTM, ANQGSEA. The DNA for the CDR3 is TGCAGCGTCGACGGGACTAGGGATACGCAGTATTTT. It translates to CSVDGTRDTQYF.

The chain recombines TRBV24-1 with TRBJ2-2, with D perhaps TRBD1 or TRBD2 (5 bases each). Trimming pared 1 base from V and 6 bases from J, leaving 8 bases between. Germline CDR1 KGHDR, CDR2 SFDVKD. The CDR3 loop spans 14 amino acids. The CDR3 DNA reads TGTGCCACCAGTGATTTCGGGGACGCCGGGGAGCTGTTTTTT. The encoded protein is CATSDFGDAGELFF.

CDR3: CSGHRGGETQYF. The CDR3, as DNA: TGCAGCGGCCACAGGGGGGGGGAGACCCAGTACTTC. This chain connects TRBV29-1 to TRBJ2-5; D possibly corresponds to TRBD1 (8 bases). The germline V and J ends were trimmed by 7 bases and 5 bases, with 14 bases remaining between them. Germline V lookup: CDR1 SQVTM, CDR2 ANQGSEA. The CDR3 extends over 12 amino acids.

This clonotype has only a few counts. V is TRBV5-1 and J is TRBJ2-5; unclear D gene. The V end was cut by 0 bases, the J end by 0 bases, with 18 bases between. The germline CDR1 and CDR2 sequences are SGHRS and YFSETQ. CDR3 length equals 18 residues. For the CDR3, the DNA is TGCGCCAGCAGCTTGGGGTTTATTCGGGTCCAGTACCAAGAGACCCAGTACTTC. The encoded protein is CASSLGFIRVQYQETQYF.

The chain recombines TRBV5-1 with TRBJ2-1; 7 bases line up with TRBD2. Germline V gives CDR1 SGHRS, CDR2 YFSETQ. The J segment lost 7 bases and the V segment lost 0 bases, leaving 7 bases of the junction unmatched. The CDR3 is 15 residues long. The CDR3 coding sequence is TGCGCCAGCAGCTTGGTCGCGGGAGTGAGGAATGAGCAGTTCTTC. Protein product: CASSLVAGVRNEQFF.

This clonotype was found a few times. The V gene is TRBV12-3 or TRBV12-4, the J gene TRBJ1-1; the D is unclear. The CDR3 has 15 residues. Trimming shortened V by 1 base and J by 8 bases, and 17 bases separated the two germline ends. The CDR3 sequence is CASSLGPLTGSEAFF. As DNA, the CDR3 is TGTGCCAGCAGTTTAGGTCCGCTTACGGGGTCCGAAGCTTTCTTT.

Many counts were recorded for this clonotype. The junction differs from germline at one of its ends, possibly a read error. This chain links TRBV5-1 with TRBJ2-7; D is unresolved. This CDR3 region has 13 residues. Germline CDR1 SGHRS, CDR2 YFSETQ. This CDR3 reads CASSLGPFYEQYF. For the CDR3, the DNA is TGTGCCAGCAGCTTAGGTCCCTTCTACGAGCAGTACTTC.

This rearrangement joins TRBV5-6 to TRBJ1-5; D gene ambiguous. CDR3 length equals 12 residues. Between the trimmed V and J ends, which lost 4 bases and 7 bases, there was a span of 9 bases. Germline V lookup: CDR1 SGHDT, CDR2 YYEEEE. The CDR3 nucleotides are TGTGCCAGCAGCCTACCGTCCCAGCCCCAGCATTTT. It is translated as CASSLPSQPQHF.

The rearrangement links TRBV20-1 to TRBJ2-7, with D unresolved. The V gene lost 0 bases and the J gene lost 0 bases, with 9 bases spanning the gap. The CDR3 is made up of 14 amino acids. Germline CDR1 reads DFQATT; CDR2 reads SNEGSKA (reference sequence). The CDR3 DNA follows: TGCAGTGCTAGAGATTTGGACCTCTCCTACGAGCAGTACTTC. Amino acids: CSARDLDLSYEQYF.

This clonotype has just a few counts. The chain recombines TRBV20-1 with TRBJ2-1, with 7 bases matching TRBD2. Germline loops: CDR1 DFQATT, CDR2 SNEGSKA (reference sequence). The CDR3 sequence is 17 residues long. Trimming took 2 bases from V and 0 from J; bases not matched to a gene: 10. In DNA form, the CDR3 reads TGCAGTGCTAGACCGGGCGGGAGCTTTGGCTCCTACAATGAGCAGTTCTTC. It is translated as CSARPGGSFGSYNEQFF.